This TCR beta chain was captured in a study of blood T cell repertoires in COVID-19. Study at large: PBMCs, B-cell-depleted T cells, or T cells provided the cDNA or gDNA that made up the material.

The data were produced by immunoSEQ multiplex PCR, yet TCRdb's version contains in-frame clones alone and is incomplete. The sample lists 200,000 or so clones, roughly 88% occurring once. This receptor was obtained from a woman between 35 and 50 years old with acute COVID-19. The sample comprised PBMCs or T cells enriched from blood (not recorded which).

The CDR3 here is CSASSQGAKGTEAFF. In nucleotides, the CDR3 is TGCAGTGCTAGTTCGCAGGGGGCGAAGGGGACTGAAGCTTTCTTT. The chain links TRBV20-1 to TRBJ1-1; 8 bases fit TRBD1. This CDR3 spans 15 amino acids. CDR1 DFQATT and CDR2 SNEGSKA come from the germline V gene (reference sequence). Trimming removed 3 bases from V and 5 bases from J; junction bases left unmatched: 11.